This TCR beta chain was documented in a study of T cells in Graves' hyperthyroidism and ophthalmopathy. Patients aged 18 to 65 with hyperthyroidism were newly diagnosed, with duration under 2 months. Template material for amplifying TCR beta CDR3 regions consisted of RNA transcripts. HTBI primers were used for first-round RT-PCR of the TCR CDR3. TCRdb itself ran the multiplex PCR reads through MiXCR, one entry per CDR3 protein. Here the sample spans about 380,000 distinct CDR3 sequences, roughly 13% being singletons. This clonotype was counted a few times. Germline V gene data show CDR1 as SGHTA and CDR2 as FQGTGA. This CDR3 has 15 residues. V was pared by 5 bases and J by 2 bases, with 15 bases between.

The sequencing sample was made of blood. This receptor was identified in a woman between 55 and 75 years old with Graves' hyperthyroidism. The chain has TRBV7-3 and TRBJ1-2, with D unresolved. CDR3 DNA: TGTGCCAGCAGCCCAGGACCCGGAGGCAACTATGGCTACACCTTC. Its protein is CASSPGPGGNYGYTF.